The clone carrying this TCR beta chain was detected many times. The antigen is unknown. TCRdb called the RT-PCR reads again in MiXCR, with one record for every CDR3 protein. The sample shows about 190,000 distinct CDR3 sequences, under 15% of them seen only once. From germline, CDR1 is LGHDT and CDR2 YNNKEL (reference sequence). Between the trimmed V and J ends, which lost 4 bases and 1 base, there was a span of 5 bases. The CDR3 runs 13 residues. This record belongs to a study of response to subunit inactivated influenza vaccine. Broader study findings: A suggestion made by the authors is that each seasonal influenza vaccination recruits few new T cells.

The receptor's source is a man aged 45-60 years who received an inactivated influenza vaccine. The gene calls are TRBV3-1 and TRBJ2-1; no clear D gene. This sample comprised CD8+ T cells sorted from PBMCs, obtained 5 days after vaccination. CDR3 bases: TGTGCCAGCAGCCGCGGATCCTACAATGAGCAGTTCTTC. This translates into CASSRGSYNEQFF.